This is a list of T cell receptor beta chains from one sample in a study of T cell responses to AZD1222 COVID-19 vaccine. The method was immunoSEQ multiplex PCR; TCRdb's version includes in-frame clones alone and lacks a portion of them. Of about 140,000 clones in the sample, less than 95% are singletons; the top ten hold roughly 6.2%. The sample was peripheral blood, taken 28 days after the second AZD1222 dose. These TCRs come from an adult who received the AZD1222 COVID-19 vaccine. The CDR3 runs from the conserved cysteine through the conserved F or W. D genes are given only for firm matches. Part of the rows lack a size; the others show once, few, many or a class for expanded clones.

V gene	J gene	D gene	clone size	CDR3 DNA	CDR3 protein
TRBV24-1	TRBJ1-2	TRBD1	NA	TGTGCCACCAGTGATTTGCCCAACAGGGGTGGCTACACCTTC	CATSDLPNRGGYTF
TRBV6-5	TRBJ2-7	TRBD1	NA	TGTGCCAGCGTAGACAGGGGCTTCGGGTACGAGCAGTACTTC	CASVDRGFGYEQYF
TRBV5-8	TRBJ1-6	NA	NA	TGTGCCAGCAGCTTGTTGACAGATAATTCACCCCTCCACTTT	CASSLLTDNSPLHF
TRBV9	TRBJ2-2	TRBD1	NA	TGTGCCAGCAGCGCGAGACAGGGGGCGCGAACCGGGGAGCTGTTTTTT	CASSARQGARTGELFF
TRBV6-1	TRBJ1-2	NA	once	TGTGCCAGCAGTGAAGCTCCGGGATCCTATGGCTACACCTTC	CASSEAPGSYGYTF
TRBV19	TRBJ1-4	TRBD1	NA	TGTGCCAGTAGTCTCCAGGGGGCTGAAAAACTGTTTTTT	CASSLQGAEKLFF
TRBV24-1	TRBJ2-7	NA	once	TGTGCCACCAGTGATGCTTTCGAGCAGTACTTC	CATSDAFEQYF
TRBV3-1/TRBV3-2	TRBJ2-2	NA	NA	TGTGCCAGCAGCCGGAGTGTGGCCGGGGAGCTGTTTTTT	CASSRSVAGELFF
TRBV7-9	TRBJ2-6	NA	NA	TGTGCCAGCAGCCTTCAGACTCCTGGGGCCAACGTCCTGACTTTC	CASSLQTPGANVLTF
TRBV6-6	TRBJ1-1	NA	NA	TGTGCCAGCAGTTACAGTCCGGGGTTGAACACTGAAGCTTTCTTT	CASSYSPGLNTEAFF
TRBV5-4	TRBJ2-1	TRBD2	NA	TGTGCCAGCAGCTTGGTAGCGGGAGGGCCCCTCTCCTACAATGAGCAGTTCTTC	CASSLVAGGPLSYNEQFF
TRBV5-4	TRBJ2-7	NA	NA	TGTGCCAGCAGCTTGGGGACCTACGAGCAGTACTTC	CASSLGTYEQYF
TRBV29-1	TRBJ1-2	NA	NA	TGCAGCTCGGTGGGGGGGCAGGGCGAATTTAACTATGGCTACACCTTC	CSSVGGQGEFNYGYTF
TRBV6-6	TRBJ1-2	NA	NA	TGTGCCAGCAGTTACTCGGGGGCAGGGAGTGACTATGGCTACACCTTC	CASSYSGAGSDYGYTF
TRBV7-9	TRBJ2-5	NA	NA	TGTGCCAGCAGCTTTGAGGGTAGAGGTGTGACCCAGTACTTC	CASSFEGRGVTQYF
TRBV28	TRBJ1-5	TRBD1	NA	TGTGCCAGCAGTATCACTTTGGACAGGGAAAATCAGCCCCAGCATTTT	CASSITLDRENQPQHF
TRBV27	TRBJ2-3	TRBD2	NA	TGTGCCAGCAGGCCGGGACTAGGGCAATTCACAGATACGCAGTATTTT	CASRPGLGQFTDTQYF
TRBV11-2	TRBJ2-1	NA	NA	TGTGCCAGCAGCTTAGTGGACAGCTACTCCTACAATGAGCAGTTCTTC	CASSLVDSYSYNEQFF
TRBV6-5	TRBJ2-3	NA	NA	TGTGCCAGCAGTTACTCCTTAGGGAGCACAGATACGCAGTATTTT	CASSYSLGSTDTQYF
TRBV5-1	TRBJ2-3	NA	NA	TGCGCCAGCAGCTTAATGGGTGGACCGACAGATACGCAGTATTTT	CASSLMGGPTDTQYF
TRBV5-1	TRBJ1-6	NA	NA	TGCGCCAGCAGCAGAATACAGGGAAGTAATTCACCCCTCCACTTT	CASSRIQGSNSPLHF
TRBV3-1/TRBV3-2	TRBJ1-6	NA	NA	TGTGCCAGCAGCCAAGGAAGGGCCAGTTACTCCTATAATTCACCCCTCCACTTT	CASSQGRASYSYNSPLHF
TRBV18	TRBJ2-2	TRBD1	NA	TGTGCCAGCTCACCCTTTGGGACAGCAAACACCGGGGAGCTGTTTTTT	CASSPFGTANTGELFF
TRBV10-2	TRBJ1-3	NA	NA	TGCGCCAGCAGGGCCGCGGGACACGGGGCTGGAAACACCATATATTTT	CASRAAGHGAGNTIYF